This entry lists 31 T cell receptor beta chains sequenced from one sample in a study of T-cell memory formation after mild COVID-19. TCRdb re-derived calls from the 5' RACE reads in MiXCR, one entry per CDR3 protein. Altogether nearly 250,000 distinct CDR3 sequences are present, 15% being singletons, with the ten largest covering 2.1%. Sequencing was done on a sample of PBMCs or a T cell subset sorted from them (not recorded which). Every receptor here comes from an adult woman who had mild COVID-19 (a few samples of this study predate the infection). Cell type and time point are not known.

The table lists this clonotype with a few counts. The V gene is TRBV5-4, the J gene TRBJ2-4, with a tentative D call TRBD2 (6 bases). CDR3 size: 15 residues. Per germline, CDR1 SGHNT and CDR2 YYREEE (reference sequence). The V end lost 3 bases, the J end lost 10 bases, and 20 bases lay between the germline ends. CDR3 DNA sequence: TGTGCCAGCAGCTCCGATTGGCGGGACCTACATATTCAGTACTTC. Translating gives CASSSDWRDLHIQYF.

The sample holds a few counts of this clonotype. This chain connects TRBV7-2 to TRBJ2-5; TRBD2 might be the D (6 bases). This CDR3 is 16 amino acids long. The V and J ends lost 0 bases and 3 bases respectively, with 14 bases between them. Germline values: CDR1 SGHTA, CDR2 FQGNSA. Here the CDR3 DNA reads TGTGCCAGCAGCTTAGCGCCTGGCGGGGTGAAAGAGACCCAGTACTTC. Amino acid sequence: CASSLAPGGVKETQYF.

V usage is TRBV24-1 and J usage is TRBJ2-3; TRBD2 matches 14 bases. V trimming: 3 bases; J trimming: 2 bases; junction bases outside the gene matches: 9. Germline V CDR1 and CDR2: KGHDR, SFDVKD. The CDR3 has 19 residues. CDR3 protein: CATSDQAGLAGVITDTQYF. The CDR3, as DNA: TGTGCCACCAGTGATCAGGCGGGACTAGCGGGAGTAATCACAGATACGCAGTATTTT.

The V call is TRBV4-1, the J call TRBJ1-5, with TRBD1 as a possible D gene (5 bases). Per germline, CDR1 MGHRA and CDR2 YSYEKL. Trimming removed 4 bases at V and 4 bases at J, with 14 bases between. CDR3 length: 15 amino acids. This CDR3 reads CASSLAGQINQPQHF. The DNA of the CDR3 is TGCGCCAGCAGCCTGGCGGGGCAGATTAATCAGCCCCAGCATTTT.

The CDR3 reads CASSQGTSGRAHRWREQFF. The CDR3 DNA reads TGTGCCAGCAGCCAAGGAACTAGCGGGAGGGCCCACCGATGGCGGGAGCAGTTCTTC. The chain employs TRBV4-2 and TRBJ2-1; 13 bases are shared with TRBD2. The CDR3 sequence is 19 residues long. The ends lost 1 base at V and 10 bases at J; junction bases unmatched: 16. Germline CDR1 is LGHNA and CDR2 is YNFKEQ.

CDR3 nucleotide sequence: TGTGCCAGCAGCTTATGGCCTAGCGGGAAATACAATGAGCAGTTCTTC. Its translation is CASSLWPSGKYNEQFF. The chain joins TRBV7-6 to TRBJ2-1, with TRBD2 matching 9 bases. The junction had 6 bases not matched to a gene; V was cut back by 2 bases and J by 4 bases. The germline CDR1 and CDR2 sequences are SGHVS and FNYEAQ. The CDR3 totals 16 residues.

This clonotype was observed a handful of times. The chain uses TRBV4-2 and TRBJ2-7; possible D gene TRBD1, 6 bases. Germline V gene data show CDR1 as LGHNA and CDR2 as YNFKEQ. V was clipped by 1 base and J by 7 bases, with 17 bases between them. CDR3 size: 15 residues. The chain's CDR3 is CASSQGLTGLGEQYF. The DNA of the CDR3 is TGTGCCAGCAGCCAAGGACTCACAGGGCTCGGGGAGCAGTACTTC.

Ten or more counts support this clonotype. V gene TRBV5-1 combines with J gene TRBJ1-6, with no clear D. Germline loops: CDR1 SGHRS, CDR2 YFSETQ. The V end was cut by 2 bases, the J end by 5 bases, with 11 bases between. The length of the CDR3 is 15 residues. CDR3 in amino acids: CASSFNAGDNSPLHF. In DNA, the CDR3 is TGCGCCAGCAGCTTCAACGCAGGCGATAATTCACCCCTCCACTTT.

The V gene is TRBV29-1, the J gene TRBJ1-2; unclear D gene. There are 9 residues in the CDR3. Per germline, CDR1 SQVTM and CDR2 ANQGSEA. V lost 0 bases, J lost 14 bases, and 7 bases lay in between. In DNA, the CDR3 is TGCAGCGTTGAAGATCCGGAGACCTTC. Its protein is CSVEDPETF.

This clonotype has more than one count but fewer than ten. CDR3 coding DNA: TGCGCCAGCAGCCGAACTACAGGACAGCCCTACAATGAGCAGTTCTTC. Translation: CASSRTTGQPYNEQFF. This chain uses TRBV5-1 with TRBJ2-1, with D possibly being TRBD1 (6 bases). V was cut by 4 bases and J by 2 bases, with 16 bases left in between. This CDR3 comprises 16 residues. In germline, CDR1 is SGHRS, CDR2 YFSETQ.

This clonotype appeared a few times. This chain connects TRBV12-3 or TRBV12-4 to TRBJ2-7; 15 positions agree with TRBD2. V was pared by 5 bases and J by 7 bases, with 9 bases of the junction left unmatched. The CDR3 loop spans 16 amino acids. CDR3 sequence (DNA): TGTGCCAGCAGTCCCGGACTAGCGGGAGGGCCGGGAGAGCAGTACTTC. It codes for CASSPGLAGGPGEQYF.

This clonotype was picked up a small number of times. The chain links TRBV7-2 to TRBJ2-3; unclear D gene. The V gene's germline CDR1 is SGHTA and CDR2 FQGNSA. The CDR3 runs to 13 residues. The germline V and J ends were trimmed by 0 bases and 5 bases, with 6 bases remaining between them. The CDR3 region has the DNA TGTGCCAGCAGCTTAGCAGCGCAAGATACGCAGTATTTT. Its protein product is CASSLAAQDTQYF.

This clonotype was seen a few times. The V call is TRBV9, the J call TRBJ1-3, with D perhaps matching TRBD1 (6 bases). Between the trimmed V and J ends, which lost 4 bases and 4 bases, there was a span of 21 bases. CDR3 length equals 17 residues. Germline-derived CDR1 and CDR2 are SGDLS and YYNGEE. CDR3 in DNA: TGTGCCAGCAGCCCCATGGGGGCAGGGTGGGCCGGAAACACCATATATTTT. Residues: CASSPMGAGWAGNTIYF.

The table lists this clonotype with a few counts. The chain carries TRBV7-9 and TRBJ1-4; D unclear. V was cut by 2 bases and J by 0 bases, with 7 bases left in between. From germline, CDR1 is SEHNR and CDR2 FQNEAQ (reference sequence). This CDR3 has 15 residues. For the CDR3, the DNA is TGTGCCAGCAGCTTAAACAGCCCAACTAATGAAAAACTGTTTTTT. It specifies CASSLNSPTNEKLFF.

The chain uses TRBV11-1 and TRBJ2-5, with a tentative D call TRBD1 (6 bases). Deletions cut 5 bases from V and 5 bases from J, with 18 bases between. Germline V CDR1 and CDR2: SGHAT, FQDESV (reference sequence). The CDR3 covers 15 residues. The CDR3 sequence: CASSKSPQGQETQYF. CDR3 coding DNA: TGTGCCAGCAGCAAGTCCCCACAGGGTCAGGAGACCCAGTACTTC.

This clonotype was observed a few times. CDR3 sequence reads: CASSSPNRALGFYEQYF. The CDR3 region has the DNA TGTGCCAGCAGTTCCCCCAACCGGGCCTTGGGCTTCTACGAGCAGTACTTC. The genes are TRBV6-2 or TRBV6-3 and TRBJ2-7; D is unclear. Deletions cut 4 bases from V and 3 bases from J, with 22 bases between. CDR3 length: 17 residues. The germline CDR1 and CDR2 sequences are MNHEY and SVGEGT.

This clonotype was seen repeatedly, ten times or more. This chain connects TRBV5-6 to TRBJ2-1; 10 bases are a match to TRBD2. The junction had 5 bases not matched to a gene; V was cut back by 2 bases and J by 0 bases. Looked up from germline, CDR1 is SGHDT and CDR2 is YYEEEE. The CDR3 sequence is 17 residues long. CDR3 in DNA: TGTGCCAGCAGCTTTCTAGCGGGAGATGCCTCCTACAATGAGCAGTTCTTC. Protein sequence: CASSFLAGDASYNEQFF.

Here the CDR3 DNA reads TGTGCCACCAGTGATTTAGGTACTAGCGGGAGGACACGCAACTACAATGAGCAGTTCTTC. Protein sequence: CATSDLGTSGRTRNYNEQFF. The chain combines TRBV24-1 with TRBJ2-1; 12 nucleotides align to TRBD2. J was trimmed by 3 bases and V by 1 base; bases with no gene match: 12. CDR1 and CDR2 (germline): KGHDR, SFDVKD. The CDR3 is 20 amino acids.

The sample holds a few counts of this clonotype. The CDR3 DNA sequence: TGTGCCAGCAGTGAAATCCGTGCTACTGAGCAGTTCTTC. Protein product: CASSEIRATEQFF. The gene calls are TRBV6-1 and TRBJ2-1; D gene ambiguous. CDR1 is MNHNS, CDR2 SASEGT, per germline. The CDR3 totals 13 residues. V dropped 2 bases and J dropped 9 bases, with 11 bases sitting between them.

The V gene is TRBV20-1, the J gene TRBJ2-1, with D unclear. V lost 4 bases, J lost 0 bases, and 10 bases lay in between. The CDR3 has 14 amino acids. The germline CDR1 and CDR2 sequences are DFQATT and SNEGSKA (reference sequence). This CDR3 is CSAMIMTSYNEQFF. The CDR3 DNA reads as TGCAGTGCTATGATAATGACCTCCTACAATGAGCAGTTCTTC.

This chain links TRBV6-5 with TRBJ1-1; D is unclear. The germline V gene has CDR1 MNHEY and CDR2 SVGAGI. Trimming removed 0 bases at V and 5 bases at J, with 13 bases between. The CDR3 is 15 amino acids. CDR3 sequence (DNA): TGTGCCAGCAGTTACTCGCCCGGGCGAGGAACTGAAGCTTTCTTT. Amino acid sequence: CASSYSPGRGTEAFF.

The chain has TRBV19 and TRBJ1-2; 7 bases fit TRBD1. This CDR3 has 14 residues. V trimming: 9 bases; J trimming: 6 bases; junction bases outside the gene matches: 13. Germline-derived CDR1 and CDR2 are LNHDA and SQIVND (reference sequence). The CDR3 nucleotides are TGTGCCAGCCGTGACAGGGCCCGAGGAGATGGCTACACCTTC. Its protein is CASRDRARGDGYTF.

The chain recombines TRBV25-1 with TRBJ1-2, with unresolved D. CDR3 length: 12 residues. The V gene's germline CDR1 is MGHDK and CDR2 SYGVNS. Trimming cost V 1 base and J 5 bases, with 5 bases left between them. The CDR3 protein is CASSESGYGYTF. CDR3 bases: TGTGCCAGCAGTGAATCGGGGTATGGCTACACCTTC.

This clonotype was detected a few times. The V call is TRBV4-1, the J call TRBJ1-5; D might be TRBD1 (6 bases). The V gene lost 3 bases and the J gene lost 8 bases, with 20 bases spanning the gap. The CDR3 has 16 residues. Germline loops: CDR1 MGHRA, CDR2 YSYEKL. The CDR3 spells CASSQVGLVEGEPQHF. In nucleotides, the CDR3 is TGCGCCAGCAGCCAGGTTGGTTTGGTCGAGGGGGAGCCCCAGCATTTT.

This clonotype was seen only a few times. The rearrangement links TRBV3-1 to TRBJ2-2; 8 bases match TRBD1. The J segment lost 5 bases and the V segment lost 3 bases, leaving 14 bases of the junction unmatched. CDR3 length equals 18 residues. Germline V lookup: CDR1 LGHDT, CDR2 YNNKEL (reference sequence). The CDR3 here is CASSHRPFGQGDTGELFF. The CDR3 region has the DNA TGTGCCAGCAGCCATAGACCCTTCGGACAGGGAGATACCGGGGAGCTGTTTTTT.

There are many counts of this clonotype. The chain links TRBV20-1 to TRBJ2-5; 10 nucleotides line up with TRBD2. The ends lost 5 bases at V and 2 bases at J; junction bases unmatched: 8. Germline V lookup: CDR1 DFQATT, CDR2 SNEGSKA (reference sequence). The length of the CDR3 is 15 residues. The chain's CDR3 is CSAQGASGGQETQYF. The CDR3 DNA reads as TGCAGTGCTCAGGGGGCTAGCGGGGGACAAGAGACCCAGTACTTC.

V gene TRBV12-3 or TRBV12-4 combines with J gene TRBJ2-1, with 9 bases aligning to TRBD2. Trimming took 5 bases from V and 7 from J; bases not matched to a gene: 9. The CDR3 runs 15 residues. CDR3 sequence (DNA): TGTGCCAGCAGTATTGGCCTAGCGGGGATGAATGAGCAGTTCTTC. It is translated as CASSIGLAGMNEQFF.

This chain uses TRBV2 with TRBJ2-7; the D gene could be TRBD1 or TRBD2 (6 bases each). Germline V gene data show CDR1 as SNHLY and CDR2 as FYNNEI. The CDR3 loop spans 14 amino acids. Trimming shortened V by 1 base and J by 6 bases, and 13 bases separated the two germline ends. In DNA, the CDR3 is TGTGCCAGCAGTGAAGGAGGGGGGTTCCTCGAGCAGTACTTC. Its translation: CASSEGGGFLEQYF. The whole variable domain, filled in from reference TRBV2 and TRBJ2-7, reads EPEVTQTPSHQVTQMGQEVILRCVPISNHLYFYWYRQILGQKVEFLVSFYNNEISEKSEIFDDQFSVERPDGSNFTLKIRSTKLEDSAMYFCASSEGGGFLEQYFGPGTRLTVT.

This rearrangement joins TRBV7-9 to TRBJ2-1; TRBD2 matches 13 bases. V lost 0 bases to trimming and J lost 12 bases; unmatched junction nucleotides: 8. CDR3 size: 16 residues. Germline V gene sequence: CDR1 SEHNR, CDR2 FQNEAQ (reference sequence). CDR3 loop: CASSLASGTSGMGQFF. The CDR3 bases are TGTGCCAGCAGCTTAGCATCTGGGACTAGCGGGATGGGGCAGTTCTTC.

The chain is built from TRBV20-1 and TRBJ1-1, with D possibly being TRBD1 (6 bases). This CDR3 has 15 residues. Trimming pared 6 bases from V and 4 bases from J, leaving 21 bases between. CDR1 and CDR2 (germline): DFQATT, SNEGSKA (reference sequence). The CDR3 region has the DNA TGCAGTGCGCTACGGGGGGGCAGTCAGGGCACTGAAGCTTTCTTT. It encodes CSALRGGSQGTEAFF.

This chain uses TRBV3-1 with TRBJ2-7, with D hard to call. The CDR3 is 15 amino acids. The V end lost 2 bases, the J end lost 3 bases, and 14 bases lay between the germline ends. Germline values: CDR1 LGHDT, CDR2 YNNKEL (reference sequence). The CDR3 DNA sequence: TGTGCCAGCAGCCAATCCTCAATTCTCCTCTACGAGCAGTACTTC. This gives the protein CASSQSSILLYEQYF.